The T cell receptor beta chain described here comes from a study of early T cells in non-severe SARS-CoV-2 infection. Each CDR3 protein is one row after TCRdb ran MiXCR on the 5' RACE reads. This table has tens of thousands of distinct CDR3 sequences, about 12% appearing once. Looked up from germline, CDR1 is MDHEN and CDR2 is SYDVKM. The CDR3 is 13 residues long. Losses at the gene ends were 10 bases for V and 0 bases for J; bases not matched to a gene: 2. Sample: whole blood, taken at baseline. This TCR was recovered from an adult who was a healthcare worker with PCR-confirmed SARS-CoV-2 infection or an uninfected control (not recorded which). This chain joins TRBV28 and TRBJ2-4; 8 nucleotides align to TRBD1. The CDR3 nucleotides are TGTGCCACCGGACAGGGAGCCAAAAACATTCAGTACTTC. It specifies CATGQGAKNIQYF.